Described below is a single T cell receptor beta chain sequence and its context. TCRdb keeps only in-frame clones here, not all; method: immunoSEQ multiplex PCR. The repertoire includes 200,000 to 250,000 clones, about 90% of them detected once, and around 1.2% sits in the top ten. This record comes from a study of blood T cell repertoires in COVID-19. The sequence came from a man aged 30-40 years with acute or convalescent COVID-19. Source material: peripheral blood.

CDR3 sequence reads: CASSFLGATGAKLFF. The CDR3 nucleotides read TGTGCCAGCAGTTTCCTGGGGGCGACAGGGGCCAAACTGTTTTTT. This chain links TRBV6-5 with TRBJ1-4; 8 bases agree with TRBD1. V lost 4 bases, J lost 11 bases, and 12 bases stayed unmatched. Per the germline V gene, CDR1 is MNHEY and CDR2 is SVGAGI. This CDR3 region has 15 residues.